This T cell receptor (beta chain) was sequenced during a study of cytomegalovirus exposure and HLA in healthy donors (dated by TCRdb to the late 2010s). In terms of the full investigation: The approximately 710 repertoires of the first cohort and the approximately 110 validation repertoires were produced on the same platform, according to a later analysis. The study was designed to test whether signatures of past pathogen exposure could be identified by cataloging public T cell receptors. Besides the first cohort of roughly 640 subjects, a separate validation cohort made up of over 100 different subjects was used. The study combined high-throughput TCR immunosequencing, statistical association of individual TCRs with disease status, and machine learning to predict cytomegalovirus infection status.

The donors were included in the validation cohort of some 110 subjects, a group kept apart from the roughly 680-subject first cohort. Broader findings and caveats from the paper: Most TCR sequences were observed very rarely across donors, whereas some public TCRs were present in many individuals. Cytomegalovirus status was reported to be diagnosed by the classifier with high specificity and sensitivity in both the original and validation cohorts. The authors suggested that the approach could potentially be extended to other disease states and immunological phenotypes. Of the cluster scores, approximately 95% were above 0 in a later analysis, which found that TCRs clustered in the first cohort also tended to co-occur in the 120 validation repertoires. A few of the identified cytomegalovirus-associated TCR beta chains were confirmed in vitro to be specific for cytomegalovirus antigens. The study gave a list of about 160 TCR beta chains associated with cytomegalovirus. A later analysis lacked HLA typing for the validation cohort, so it scored co-occurrence in that cohort across all 110 or so repertoires.

This clone appeared a single time. Its binding antigen is unknown. Base qualities are missing; no much larger clone stands one base away. V loses 3 bases at its end and J loses 1 base; junction bases beyond the gene matches: 6. Per the germline V gene (reference sequence), LNHDA is the CDR1 and SQIVND is the CDR2. From its cysteine to its phenylalanine, the CDR3 spans 16 amino acids. Only the CDR3 DNA is retained, 48 bases long and in frame from the first base. Libraries came from the immunoSEQ multiplex PCR assay. Regarding the original processing steps: A statistical classification framework was developed to diagnose cytomegalovirus status using the catalog of TCR beta chain sequences. The table was pulled from immuneACCESS by TCRdb, which kept in-frame rearrangements only. Such tables lose some clones; where checked, under half of the loss comes from unresolved V genes, and the rest has no known cause. The D gene and trimming were derived from the DNA, and the V and J assignments and clone size from that table. The sample records 130,000 to 150,000 clones, roughly 89% of which are singletons. About 10% of the sample rests with the top ten.

The sequence joins TRBV19 to TRBJ2-5; 9 nucleotides in the junction match TRBD1. The receptor comes from a woman under 30 in good health and CMV-seropositive. The sequencing input was PBMCs. The CDR3 region: CASSIRRQGGQETQYF. The DNA is as follows: TGTGCCAGTAGTATCCGGCGACAGGGGGGCCAAGAGACCCAGTACTTC.